The rows below give T cell receptor beta chains drawn from one sample of a study of early T cells in non-severe SARS-CoV-2 infection. TCRdb independently ran MiXCR on the 5' RACE reads; one entry per CDR3 protein. The data show tens of thousands of distinct CDR3 sequences, approximately 7.2% seen once. The sample was whole blood, taken at baseline. All receptors derive from an adult who was a healthcare worker with PCR-confirmed SARS-CoV-2 infection or an uninfected control (not recorded which). The CDR3 runs from the conserved cysteine through the conserved F or W. The order of the fields is J gene, D gene, CDR3 length, V gene, clone size, CDR3 protein, CDR3 DNA. The D gene is left open where the match is weak. Expanded clones get a size class; other rows say once, few or many, or leave the size out.

TRBJ2-2	-	14	TRBV7-9	many	CASSSQGTTGELFF	TGTGCCAGCAGCTCTCAGGGTACCACCGGGGAGCTGTTTTTT
TRBJ2-1	TRBD1	15	TRBV9	few	CASSVAPQGASEQFF	TGTGCCAGCAGCGTAGCTCCTCAGGGGGCTAGTGAGCAGTTCTTC
TRBJ2-1	-	11	TRBV5-4	many	CASSVGNEQFF	TGTGCCAGCAGCGTAGGCAATGAGCAGTTCTTC
TRBJ2-5	-	16	TRBV7-2	-	CASSPWTGRVQETQYF	TGTGCCAGCAGCCCTTGGACAGGGAGGGTCCAAGAGACCCAGTACTTC
TRBJ2-3	-	14	TRBV24-1	-	CATSDPGPRDTQYF	TGTGCCACCAGTGACCCTGGCCCACGAGATACGCAGTATTTT
TRBJ1-1	-	14	TRBV3-1	-	CASSPRILNTEAFF	TGTGCCAGCAGCCCCCGAATCTTGAACACTGAAGCTTTCTTT
TRBJ1-2	TRBD1	14	TRBV5-6	-	CASSLYRDRKGYTF	TGTGCCAGCAGCTTGTACCGGGACAGAAAAGGCTACACCTTC
TRBJ2-5	TRBD2	15	TRBV9	-	CASSISGGAGETQYF	TGTGCCAGCAGCATTAGCGGGGGGGCCGGAGAGACCCAGTACTTC
TRBJ2-5	-	14	TRBV7-9	-	CASSLVGGEETQYF	TGTGCCAGCAGCTTAGTGGGTGGAGAAGAGACCCAGTACTTC
TRBJ2-2	-	16	TRBV27	many	CASSPNHSGNTGELFF	TGTGCCAGCAGTCCTAACCACTCGGGGAACACCGGGGAGCTGTTTTTT
TRBJ2-7	-	14	TRBV2	-	CASRERISSYEQYF	TGTGCCAGCAGGGAGAGGATTAGCTCCTACGAGCAGTACTTC
TRBJ2-2	-	14	TRBV30	many	CAWSRGPNTGELFF	TGTGCCTGGAGTAGGGGACCAAACACCGGGGAGCTGTTTTTT
TRBJ1-2	-	13	TRBV6-6	few	CASSGGLNYGYTF	TGTGCCAGCAGTGGAGGACTTAACTATGGCTACACCTTC
TRBJ2-3	-	17	TRBV20-1	-	CSAREKGLWPNTDTQYF	TGCAGTGCTAGAGAGAAGGGGCTCTGGCCAAACACAGATACGCAGTATTTT
TRBJ2-3	-	13	TRBV28	many	CASSSVVTDTQYF	TGTGCCAGCAGTTCCGTTGTCACAGATACGCAGTATTTT
TRBJ2-6	-	16	TRBV12-3/TRBV12-4	many	CASSFNADSGANVLTF	TGTGCCAGCAGTTTTAATGCAGACTCTGGGGCCAACGTCCTGACTTTC
TRBJ2-3	TRBD1	17	TRBV11-1	few	CASSLGAGTGSTDTQYF	TGTGCCAGCAGCTTAGGGGCCGGGACAGGAAGCACAGATACGCAGTATTTT
TRBJ2-7	-	15	TRBV6-6	many	CASTPTWGLSYEQYF	TGTGCCAGCACTCCCACTTGGGGGTTGTCCTACGAGCAGTACTTC